These T cell receptor beta chains were read from a single sample in a study of blood T cell repertoires in COVID-19. The table came from immunoSEQ multiplex PCR; TCRdb's copy has only in-frame clones and leaves some out. Found here are some 200,000 clones, around 80% of them singletons; the top ten hold roughly 7.8%. The sequencing sample was made of peripheral blood. The receptors here all came from a woman at least 80 years old with COVID-19, enrolled during active disease. CDR3s include the opening cysteine and the closing phenylalanine or tryptophan. D genes are given only for firm matches. Size values are once, few and many counts, or a class for expanded clones, and some rows have none.

>TRBJ2-3|TRBV7-3|TRBD2|.
CASSFKAGDGTDTQYF
TGTGCCAGCAGCTTCAAAGCGGGAGACGGCACAGATACGCAGTATTTT
>TRBJ2-7|TRBV28|TRBD2|.
CASTRLAGVYEQYF
TGTGCCAGCACTAGACTAGCGGGAGTGTACGAGCAGTACTTC
>TRBJ1-3|TRBV12-5|.|.
CVAGVSGNTIYF
TGTGTAGCCGGGGTGTCGGGAAACACCATATATTTT
>TRBJ2-1|TRBV7-8|.|.
CASSLEPGYNEQFF
TGTGCCAGCAGCCTCGAGCCGGGCTACAATGAGCAGTTCTTC
>TRBJ1-2|TRBV6-6|TRBD1|.
CASRPNRGRDYGYTF
TGTGCCAGCAGACCCAACAGGGGGCGCGACTATGGCTACACCTTC
>TRBJ2-6|TRBV5-1|.|.
CASSLDRAGANVLTF
TGCGCCAGCAGCTTGGACAGGGCTGGGGCCAACGTCCTGACTTTC
>TRBJ2-5|TRBV5-6|.|.
CASSPAKVGFQETQYF
TGTGCCAGCAGCCCAGCAAAGGTGGGCTTCCAAGAGACCCAGTACTTC
>TRBJ2-1|TRBV7-6|TRBD2|.
CASSSLAVEQFF
TGTGCCAGCAGCTCGCTAGCGGTAGAGCAGTTCTTC
>TRBJ1-2|TRBV5-6|.|.
CASSFGSPSYGYTF
TGTGCCAGCAGCTTCGGGAGTCCGTCCTATGGCTACACCTTC
>TRBJ2-1|TRBV9|.|few
CASSQNWASEQFF
TGTGCCAGCAGCCAAAACTGGGCATCTGAGCAGTTCTTC
>TRBJ1-6|TRBV5-8|.|.
CASSWGPPWNSPLHF
TGTGCCAGCAGCTGGGGGCCTCCCTGGAATTCACCCCTCCACTTT
>TRBJ2-3|TRBV5-4|TRBD1|.
CASRRSMDRESTDTQYF
TGTGCCAGCAGGCGCTCGATGGACAGGGAGAGCACAGATACGCAGTATTTT
>TRBJ1-5|TRBV2|TRBD1|.
CASSEGTGATPQHF
TGTGCCAGCAGTGAGGGGACAGGGGCAACTCCCCAGCATTTT
>TRBJ1-2|TRBV24-1|TRBD1|.
CATSEWTGGGYTF
TGTGCCACCAGTGAGTGGACAGGGGGGGGCTACACCTTC
>TRBJ1-1|TRBV7-2|.|.
CASSSRGRLGTEAFF
TGTGCCAGCAGCTCCAGGGGACGTCTGGGCACTGAAGCTTTCTTT
>TRBJ2-4|TRBV19|.|.
CASSRWSGAKNIQYF
TGTGCCAGTAGTAGGTGGTCGGGGGCCAAAAACATTCAGTACTTC
>TRBJ2-1|TRBV27|TRBD2|.
CASSLWASGLYNEQFF
TGTGCCAGCAGTTTATGGGCTAGCGGGCTATACAATGAGCAGTTCTTC
>TRBJ1-1|TRBV9|TRBD1|.
CASGRTGNTEAFF
TGTGCCAGCGGAAGGACAGGAAACACTGAAGCTTTCTTT
>TRBJ2-7|TRBV6-2/TRBV6-3|.|.
CASSLSSYEQYF
TGTGCCAGCAGTCTCAGCTCCTACGAGCAGTACTTC
>TRBJ2-5|TRBV5-1|TRBD1|few
CASGPGQDQETQYF
TGCGCCAGCGGCCCGGGACAGGACCAAGAGACCCAGTACTTC
>TRBJ2-3|TRBV27|.|.
CASSLSKGGGRADTQYF
TGTGCCAGCAGTTTATCGAAGGGGGGGGGCCGGGCAGATACGCAGTATTTT
>TRBJ2-7|TRBV2|.|.
CASSTVLYEQYF
TGTGCCAGCAGTACTGTCCTCTACGAGCAGTACTTC
>TRBJ2-7|TRBV28|TRBD2|.
CASSYGGYEQYF
TGTGCCAGCAGCTACGGGGGGTACGAGCAGTACTTC
>TRBJ2-7|TRBV5-4|.|.
CASSLDTAHEQYF
TGTGCCAGCAGCTTGGACACCGCCCACGAGCAGTACTTC
>TRBJ1-5|TRBV18|.|.
CASSPGTPDSNQPQHF
TGTGCCAGCTCACCTGGGACACCCGATAGCAATCAGCCCCAGCATTTT
>TRBJ2-7|TRBV6-5|.|few
CASSPPYYEQYF
TGTGCCAGCAGCCCCCCGTACTACGAGCAGTACTTC
>TRBJ2-1|TRBV7-9|TRBD1|.
CASSPTRGQNNEQFF
TGTGCCAGCAGCCCTACCCGGGGACAGAACAATGAGCAGTTCTTC
>TRBJ1-4|TRBV5-4|TRBD1|.
CASSPGTGGELNEKLFF
TGTGCCAGCAGCCCTGGGACAGGGGGCGAATTAAATGAAAAACTGTTTTTT
>TRBJ2-1|TRBV18|.|.
CASSPRSVGYNEQFF
TGTGCCAGCTCACCGCGGTCCGTAGGCTACAATGAGCAGTTCTTC
>TRBJ1-1|TRBV27|.|.
CASRWGGATEAFF
TGTGCCAGCAGGTGGGGGGGGGCGACTGAAGCTTTCTTT
>TRBJ1-6|TRBV18|.|.
CASSPQGWGNSPLHF
TGTGCCAGCTCACCCCAGGGGTGGGGGAATTCACCCCTCCACTTT
>TRBJ1-4|TRBV28|.|.
CASSKPQVEEKLFF
TGTGCCAGCAGTAAGCCCCAGGTTGAGGAAAAACTGTTTTTT
>TRBJ2-1|TRBV7-3|TRBD1|.
CASSLRQGANEQFF
TGTGCCAGCAGCTTACGACAGGGGGCGAATGAGCAGTTCTTC
>TRBJ1-5|TRBV6-4|TRBD1|.
CASREGQGQPQHF
TGTGCCAGCAGAGAGGGACAGGGCCAGCCCCAGCATTTT
>TRBJ1-5|TRBV5-1|.|.
CASSLDPSINQPQHF
TGCGCCAGCAGCTTGGATCCTAGCATCAATCAGCCCCAGCATTTT
>TRBJ1-2|TRBV5-1|.|.
CASSAAGTPSLGGYTF
TGCGCCAGCAGCGCCGCCGGGACACCCAGCCTGGGTGGCTACACCTTC
>TRBJ2-2|TRBV28|.|once
CASSPVSSANTGELFF
TGTGCCAGCAGCCCCGTCTCAAGCGCGAACACCGGGGAGCTGTTTTTT